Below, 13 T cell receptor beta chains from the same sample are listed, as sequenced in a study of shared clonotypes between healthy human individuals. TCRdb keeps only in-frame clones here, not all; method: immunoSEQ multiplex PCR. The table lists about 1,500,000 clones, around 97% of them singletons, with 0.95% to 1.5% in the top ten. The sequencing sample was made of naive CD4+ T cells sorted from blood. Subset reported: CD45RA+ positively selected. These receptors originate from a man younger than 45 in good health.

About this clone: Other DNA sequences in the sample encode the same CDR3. CDR3 protein: CASSLDRGGTDTQYF. Here the CDR3 DNA reads TGCGCCAGCAGCTTGGATCGGGGGGGAACAGATACGCAGTATTTT. V usage is TRBV5-1 and J usage is TRBJ2-3; TRBD2 matches 8 bases. V gave up 0 bases and J gave up 3 bases; unmatched junction bases: 3. This CDR3 is built from 15 residues. The V gene's germline CDR1 is SGHRS and CDR2 YFSETQ.

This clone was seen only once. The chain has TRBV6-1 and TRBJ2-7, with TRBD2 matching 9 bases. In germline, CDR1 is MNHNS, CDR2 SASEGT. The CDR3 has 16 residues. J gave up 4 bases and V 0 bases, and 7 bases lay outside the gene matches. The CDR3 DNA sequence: TGTGCCAGCAGTGAAGCAGGCGGGAGGGCCTCTTACGAGCAGTACTTC. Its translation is CASSEAGGRASYEQYF.

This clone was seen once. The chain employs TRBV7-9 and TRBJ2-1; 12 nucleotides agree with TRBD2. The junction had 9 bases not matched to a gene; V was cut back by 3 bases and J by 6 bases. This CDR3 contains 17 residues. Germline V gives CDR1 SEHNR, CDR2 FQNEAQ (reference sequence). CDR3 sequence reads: CASSFPSGRGPGNEQFF. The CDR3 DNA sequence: TGTGCCAGCAGCTTCCCTAGCGGGAGGGGCCCAGGCAATGAGCAGTTCTTC.

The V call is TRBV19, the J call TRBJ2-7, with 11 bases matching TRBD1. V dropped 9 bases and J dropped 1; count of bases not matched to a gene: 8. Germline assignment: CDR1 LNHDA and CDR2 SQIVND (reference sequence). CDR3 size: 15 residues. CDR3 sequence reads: CASGPGQGVSYEQYF. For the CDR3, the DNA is TGTGCCAGCGGCCCGGGACAGGGGGTTTCCTACGAGCAGTACTTC.

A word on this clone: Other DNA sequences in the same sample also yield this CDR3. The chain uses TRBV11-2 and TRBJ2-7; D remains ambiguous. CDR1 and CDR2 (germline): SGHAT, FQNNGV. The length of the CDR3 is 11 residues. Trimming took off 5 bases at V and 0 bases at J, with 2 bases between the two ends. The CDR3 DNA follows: TGTGCCAGCAGCCACTCCTACGAGCAGTACTTC. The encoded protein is CASSHSYEQYF.

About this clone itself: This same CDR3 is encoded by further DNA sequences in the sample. CDR3 in DNA: TGCGCCAGCAGTCCGGGGGCGGGAGAGACCCAGTACTTC. Its translation is CASSPGAGETQYF. The gene calls are TRBV5-1 and TRBJ2-5; the D call may be TRBD1 or TRBD2 (6 bases each). Germline assignment: CDR1 SGHRS and CDR2 YFSETQ. V was shortened by 5 bases and J by 4 bases, with 12 bases between the two germline ends. The CDR3 consists of 13 residues.

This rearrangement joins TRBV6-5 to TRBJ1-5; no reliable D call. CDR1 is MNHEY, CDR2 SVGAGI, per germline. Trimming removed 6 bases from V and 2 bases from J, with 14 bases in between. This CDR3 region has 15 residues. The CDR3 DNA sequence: TGTGCCAGCAGGAACGGAGGGTTTGGCAATCAGCCCCAGCATTTT. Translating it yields CASRNGGFGNQPQHF.

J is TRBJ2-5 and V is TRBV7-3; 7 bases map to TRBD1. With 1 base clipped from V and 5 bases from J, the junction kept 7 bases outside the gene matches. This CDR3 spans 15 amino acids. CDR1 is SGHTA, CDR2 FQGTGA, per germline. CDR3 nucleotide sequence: TGTGCCAGCAGCTTAAAGGGGGCGACTGAGGAGACCCAGTACTTC. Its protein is CASSLKGATEETQYF. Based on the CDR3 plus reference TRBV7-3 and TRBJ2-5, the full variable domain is GAGVSQTPSNKVTEKGKYVELRCDPISGHTALYWYRQSLGQGPEFLIYFQGTGAADDSGLPNDRFFAVRPEGSVSTLKIQRTERGDSAVYLCASSLKGATEETQYFGPGTRLLVL.

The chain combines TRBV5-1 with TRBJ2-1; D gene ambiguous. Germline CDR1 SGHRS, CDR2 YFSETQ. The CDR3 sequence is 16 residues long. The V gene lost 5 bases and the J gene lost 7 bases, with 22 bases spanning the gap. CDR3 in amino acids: CASSSWTTNLLNEQFF. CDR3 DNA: TGCGCCAGCAGTTCTTGGACCACGAACCTACTAAATGAGCAGTTCTTC.

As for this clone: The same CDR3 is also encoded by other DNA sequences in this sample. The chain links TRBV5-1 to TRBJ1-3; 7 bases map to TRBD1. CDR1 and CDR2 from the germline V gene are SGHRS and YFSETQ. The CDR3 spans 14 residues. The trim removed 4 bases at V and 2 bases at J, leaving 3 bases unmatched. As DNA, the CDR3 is TGCGCCAGCAGCCTCGGGACAGCTGGAAACACCATATATTTT. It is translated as CASSLGTAGNTIYF.

Written as DNA, the CDR3 is TGTGCCAGCAGCTTGGGTAAGGGTGAGAGATGGAACACTGAAGCTTTCTTT. Its translation: CASSLGKGERWNTEAFF. This chain connects TRBV5-8 to TRBJ1-1; D ambiguous. CDR3 length: 17 amino acids. CDR1 SGHTS and CDR2 YDEGEE come from the germline V gene. V was pared by 0 bases and J by 1 base, with 16 bases between.

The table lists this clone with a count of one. The CDR3 DNA sequence: TGTGCCTGGAGTGTACTGGGGGAGATCAAAAACATTCAGTACTTC. It yields the protein CAWSVLGEIKNIQYF. This chain joins TRBV30 and TRBJ2-4, with D perhaps matching TRBD1 or TRBD2 (5 bases each). V gave up 0 bases and J gave up 3 bases, with 12 bases separating them. The CDR3 loop spans 15 amino acids. Germline CDR1 reads GTSNPN; CDR2 reads SVGIG (reference sequence). The variable domain in full, with the rest retrieved from reference TRBV30 and TRBJ2-4, is SQTIHQWPATLVQPVGSPLSLECTVEGTSNPNLYWYRQAAGRGLQLLFYSVGIGQISSEVPQNLSASRPQDRQFILSSKKLLLSDSGFYLCAWSVLGEIKNIQYFGAGTRLSVL.

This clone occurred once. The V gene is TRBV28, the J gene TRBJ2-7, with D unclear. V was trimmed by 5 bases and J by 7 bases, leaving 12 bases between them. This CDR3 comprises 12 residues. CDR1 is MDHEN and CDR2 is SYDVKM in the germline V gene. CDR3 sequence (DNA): TGTGCCAGCAGTCCTTCGGGTTGGGAGCAGTACTTC. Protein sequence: CASSPSGWEQYF.